A single sample gave rise to the 5 T cell receptor beta chains below, sequenced in a study of shared clonotypes between healthy human individuals. Produced via immunoSEQ multiplex PCR; TCRdb's table is partial and in-frame only. Among some 2,500,000 clones listed, 90% to 95% were seen once. Sequenced material: naive CD4+ T cells from PBMCs. Regarding subset: CD45RA+ positively selected. The receptor source for this set is a man aged 18 to 35 in good health. Some clones in this sample may be carry-over from other donors' samples.

The chain joins TRBV18 to TRBJ1-2, with 11 positions matching TRBD1. This CDR3 has 18 residues. Germline CDR1 and CDR2: KGHSH and LQKENI. The V and J ends lost 2 bases and 7 bases, in that order; junction bases with no gene match: 15. This chain's CDR3 is CASSPNLNLLGTGGGYTF. DNA of the CDR3: TGTGCCAGCTCACCAAACCTCAACTTACTCGGGACAGGGGGTGGCTACACCTTC.

The chain uses TRBV18 and TRBJ1-5; perhaps TRBD1 as D (5 bases). The CDR3 contains 16 residues. The ends were cut back, 1 base at V and 0 bases at J, with 10 bases in the middle. CDR1 KGHSH and CDR2 LQKENI come from the germline V gene. CDR3 nucleotide sequence: TGTGCCAGCTCACCACTTCGGGACGATAGCAATCAGCCCCAGCATTTT. Translating gives CASSPLRDDSNQPQHF.

The chain combines TRBV5-6 with TRBJ1-1; D is perhaps TRBD1 (6 bases). CDR1 is SGHDT and CDR2 is YYEEEE in the germline V gene. The CDR3 is 14 amino acids. Deletions cut 5 bases from V and 4 bases from J, with 15 bases between. CDR3: CASSSPQGTTEAFF. CDR3 nucleotide sequence: TGTGCCAGCAGTTCTCCGCAGGGGACCACTGAAGCTTTCTTT.

The chain links TRBV25-1 to TRBJ2-3; 10 positions match TRBD2. Unmatched junction bases numbered 4, after V lost 0 bases and J lost 4 bases. The CDR3 contains 16 residues. CDR1 is MGHDK, CDR2 SYGVNS, per germline. CDR3 DNA sequence: TGTGCCAGCAGTGAATACGGGAGCGGGAGGGCAGATACGCAGTATTTT. Its translation: CASSEYGSGRADTQYF.

The V gene is TRBV2, the J gene TRBJ1-5; D is possibly TRBD1 (6 bases). The V end was cut by 6 bases, the J end by 3 bases, with 9 bases between. The germline V gene has CDR1 SNHLY and CDR2 FYNNEI. The CDR3 is 13 amino acids. The CDR3 loop reads CASRGDINQPQHF. The DNA for the CDR3 is TGTGCCAGCAGGGGGGACATCAATCAGCCCCAGCATTTT.